The clone carrying this TCR beta chain was found once. What it recognizes is unknown. Cultured CD4+ T cell DNA underwent sequencing with the Oncomine TCR Beta short-read assay. Each CDR3 protein gets one entry after TCRdb re-called the PCR reads with MiXCR. The table lists just over 9,500 distinct CDR3 sequences, under 70% of them singletons. This specimen comes from a study of vaccination and CD4 T cells after COVID-19. Across the whole study: Either a CEFX pool, an HIV-1 Nef pool, or no peptide was added to control cultures.

The treatment denotes: roughly 11-day PBMC culture with coronavirus spike peptide pools or control peptides (ViraFEST assay). Looked up from germline, CDR1 is SNHLY and CDR2 is FYNNEI. This CDR3 region has 12 residues. Trimming left V 6 bases short and J 5 bases short, with 11 bases between. What was sequenced was CD4+ T cells from blood, cultured in vitro. This chain links TRBV2 with TRBJ2-7, with TRBD1 as a possible D gene (5 bases). This clonotype was obtained from a human donor who had recovered from COVID-19. CDR3 bases: TGTGCCAGCAGACTTGACAGTGACGAGCAGTACTTC. This codes for CASRLDSDEQYF.